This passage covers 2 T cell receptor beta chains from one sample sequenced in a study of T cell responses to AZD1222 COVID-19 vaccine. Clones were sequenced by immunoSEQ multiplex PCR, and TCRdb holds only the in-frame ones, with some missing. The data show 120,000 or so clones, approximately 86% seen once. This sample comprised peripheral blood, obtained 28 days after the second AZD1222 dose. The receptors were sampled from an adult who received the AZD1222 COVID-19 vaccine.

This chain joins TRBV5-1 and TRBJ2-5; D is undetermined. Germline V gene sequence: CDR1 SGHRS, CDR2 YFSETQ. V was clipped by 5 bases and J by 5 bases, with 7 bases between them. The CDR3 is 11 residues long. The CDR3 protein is CASREGETQYF. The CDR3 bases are TGCGCCAGCAGAGAAGGGGAGACCCAGTACTTC. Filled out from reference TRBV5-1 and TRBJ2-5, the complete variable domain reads KAGVTQTPRYLIKTRGQQVTLSCSPISGHRSVSWYQQTPGQGLQFLFEYFSETQRNKGNFPGRFSGRQFSNSRSEMNVSTLELGDSALYLCASREGETQYFGPGTRLLVL.

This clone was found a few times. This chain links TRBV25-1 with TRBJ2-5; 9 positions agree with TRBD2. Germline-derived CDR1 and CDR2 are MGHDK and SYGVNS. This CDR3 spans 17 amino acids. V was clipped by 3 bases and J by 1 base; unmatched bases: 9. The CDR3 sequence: CASSDDASGAVQETQYF. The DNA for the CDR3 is TGTGCCAGCAGTGATGATGCTAGCGGGGCGGTCCAAGAGACCCAGTACTTC.